This section outlines one T cell receptor beta chain sequence together with its context. The CDR3 sequence is 14 residues long. The germline CDR1 and CDR2 sequences are SGHTA and FQGTGA. Trimming left V 5 bases short and J 4 bases short, with 14 bases between. Authors' data handling: Amplification of reference gene primers provided the estimated nucleated cell counts. Clones were sequenced by immunoSEQ multiplex PCR, and TCRdb holds only the in-frame ones, with some missing. From that table come the V and J calls and clone size; the DNA was used to work out D and trimming. The data contain under 250,000 clones, about nine tenths of them singletons. This entry comes from a study of blood T cell repertoires in COVID-19. Across the study: COVID-19 samples from acute and convalescent phases originated in the United States, Italy and Spain. From T cells, B-cell-depleted T cells, or PBMCs came the material, which was cDNA or gDNA.

Material for sequencing was peripheral blood. V and J are TRBV7-3 and TRBJ2-5; D may be TRBD2 (6 bases). This sequence was found in a man between 60 and 75 years old who had recovered from COVID-19. CDR3 sequence reads: CASSHTGRGETQYF. The DNA for the CDR3 is TGTGCCAGCAGCCATACGGGGCGGGGAGAGACCCAGTACTTC.